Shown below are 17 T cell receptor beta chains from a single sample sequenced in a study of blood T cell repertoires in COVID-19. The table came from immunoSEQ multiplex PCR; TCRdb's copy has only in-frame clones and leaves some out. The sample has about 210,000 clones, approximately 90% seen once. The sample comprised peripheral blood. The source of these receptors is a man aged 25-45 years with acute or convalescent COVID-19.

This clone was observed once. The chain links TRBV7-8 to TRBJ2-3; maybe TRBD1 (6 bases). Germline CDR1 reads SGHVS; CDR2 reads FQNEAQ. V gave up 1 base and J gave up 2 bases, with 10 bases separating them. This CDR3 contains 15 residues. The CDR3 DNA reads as TGTGCCAGCAGCTTAGGTGGGGGCCACACAGATACGCAGTATTTT. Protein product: CASSLGGGHTDTQYF.

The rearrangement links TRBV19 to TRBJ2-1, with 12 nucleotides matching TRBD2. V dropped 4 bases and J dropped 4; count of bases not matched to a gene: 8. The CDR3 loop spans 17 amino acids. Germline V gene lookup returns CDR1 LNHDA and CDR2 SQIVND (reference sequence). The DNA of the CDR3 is TGTGCCAGTAGTAGACCGGGACTAGCGGGTTCATACAATGAGCAGTTCTTC. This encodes CASSRPGLAGSYNEQFF.

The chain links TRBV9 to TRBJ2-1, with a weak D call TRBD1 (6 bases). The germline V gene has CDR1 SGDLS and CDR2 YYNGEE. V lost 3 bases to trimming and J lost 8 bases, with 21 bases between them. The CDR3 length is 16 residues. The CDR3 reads CASSARQVPRGDEQFF. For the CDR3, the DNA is TGTGCCAGCAGCGCTAGACAGGTCCCCCGAGGGGATGAGCAGTTCTTC.

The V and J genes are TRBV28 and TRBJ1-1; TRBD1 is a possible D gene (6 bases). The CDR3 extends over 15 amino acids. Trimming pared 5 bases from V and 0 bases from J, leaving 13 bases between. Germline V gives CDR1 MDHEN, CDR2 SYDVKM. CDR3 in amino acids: CASSPGDRMNTEAFF. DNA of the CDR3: TGTGCCAGCAGTCCAGGGGACCGGATGAACACTGAAGCTTTCTTT.

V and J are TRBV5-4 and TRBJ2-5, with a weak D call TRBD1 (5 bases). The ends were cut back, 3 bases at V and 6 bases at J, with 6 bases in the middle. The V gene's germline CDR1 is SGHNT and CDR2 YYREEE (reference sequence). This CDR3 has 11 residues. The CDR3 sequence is CASSWGQTQYF. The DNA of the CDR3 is TGTGCCAGCAGCTGGGGCCAGACCCAGTACTTC. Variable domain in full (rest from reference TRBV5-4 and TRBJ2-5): ETGVTQSPTHLIKTRGQQVTLRCSSQSGHNTVSWYQQALGQGPQFIFQYYREEENGRGNFPPRFSGLQFPNYSSELNVNALELDDSALYLCASSWGQTQYFGPGTRLLVL.

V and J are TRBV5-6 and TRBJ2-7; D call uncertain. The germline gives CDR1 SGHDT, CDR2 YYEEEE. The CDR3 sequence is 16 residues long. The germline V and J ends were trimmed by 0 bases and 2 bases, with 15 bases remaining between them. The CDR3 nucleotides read TGTGCCAGCAGCTTGGTACCTGGTACAGTTACCTACGAGCAGTACTTC. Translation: CASSLVPGTVTYEQYF.

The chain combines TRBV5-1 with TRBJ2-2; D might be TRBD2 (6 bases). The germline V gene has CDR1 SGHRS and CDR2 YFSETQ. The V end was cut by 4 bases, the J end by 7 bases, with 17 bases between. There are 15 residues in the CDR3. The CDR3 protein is CASSPTGRWGGELFF. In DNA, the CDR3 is TGCGCCAGCAGCCCGACGGGGAGGTGGGGCGGGGAGCTGTTTTTT.

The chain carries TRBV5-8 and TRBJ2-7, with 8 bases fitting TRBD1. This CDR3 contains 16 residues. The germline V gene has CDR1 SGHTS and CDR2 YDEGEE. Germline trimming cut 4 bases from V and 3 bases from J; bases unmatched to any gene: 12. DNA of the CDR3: TGTGCCAGCAGCAGCCCCGGACAGGGTGAAGTCTACGAGCAGTACTTC. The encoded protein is CASSSPGQGEVYEQYF.

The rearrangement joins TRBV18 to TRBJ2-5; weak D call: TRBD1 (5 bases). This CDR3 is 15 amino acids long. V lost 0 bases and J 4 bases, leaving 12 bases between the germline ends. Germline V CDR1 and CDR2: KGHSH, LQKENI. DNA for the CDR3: TGTGCCAGCTCACCACCAAGGGGTCTGGGAGAGACCCAGTACTTC. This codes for CASSPPRGLGETQYF.

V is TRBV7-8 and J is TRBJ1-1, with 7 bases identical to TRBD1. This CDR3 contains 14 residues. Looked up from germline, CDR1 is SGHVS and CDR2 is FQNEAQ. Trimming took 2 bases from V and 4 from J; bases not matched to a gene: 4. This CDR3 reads CASSLKGAGTEAFF. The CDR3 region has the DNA TGTGCCAGCAGCTTAAAGGGGGCTGGCACTGAAGCTTTCTTT.

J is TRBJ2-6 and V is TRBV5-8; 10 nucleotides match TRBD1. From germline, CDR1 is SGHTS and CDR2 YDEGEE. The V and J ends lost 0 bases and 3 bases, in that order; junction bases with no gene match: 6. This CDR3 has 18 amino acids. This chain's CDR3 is CASSLGQGAPVGANVLTF. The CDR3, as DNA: TGTGCCAGCAGCTTGGGACAGGGGGCGCCGGTTGGGGCCAACGTCCTGACTTTC.

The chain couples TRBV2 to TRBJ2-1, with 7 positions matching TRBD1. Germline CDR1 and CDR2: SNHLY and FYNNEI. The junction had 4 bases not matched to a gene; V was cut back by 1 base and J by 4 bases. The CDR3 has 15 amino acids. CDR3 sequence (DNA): TGTGCCAGCAGTGAAGAACAGGGGTGGTACAATGAGCAGTTCTTC. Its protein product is CASSEEQGWYNEQFF.

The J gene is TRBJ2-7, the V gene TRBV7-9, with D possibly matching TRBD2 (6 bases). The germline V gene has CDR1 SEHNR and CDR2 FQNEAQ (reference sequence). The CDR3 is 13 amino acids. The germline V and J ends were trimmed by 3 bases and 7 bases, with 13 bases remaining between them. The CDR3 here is CASSFELAGEQYF. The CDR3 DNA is TGTGCCAGCAGCTTCGAACTAGCAGGGGAGCAGTACTTC.

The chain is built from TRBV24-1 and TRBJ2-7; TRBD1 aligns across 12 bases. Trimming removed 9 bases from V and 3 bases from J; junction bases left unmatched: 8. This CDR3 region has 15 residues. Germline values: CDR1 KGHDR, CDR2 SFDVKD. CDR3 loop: CATSPGTGGYYEQYF. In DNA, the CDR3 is TGTGCCACCTCCCCCGGGACAGGGGGCTACTACGAGCAGTACTTC.

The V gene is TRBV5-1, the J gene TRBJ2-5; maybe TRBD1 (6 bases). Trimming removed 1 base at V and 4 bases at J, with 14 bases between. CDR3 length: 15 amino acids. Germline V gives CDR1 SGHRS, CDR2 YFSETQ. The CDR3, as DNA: TGCGCCAGCAGCTTGTGGTCAGGGGCTGGAGAGACCCAGTACTTC. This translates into CASSLWSGAGETQYF. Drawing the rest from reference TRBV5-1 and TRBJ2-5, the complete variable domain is KAGVTQTPRYLIKTRGQQVTLSCSPISGHRSVSWYQQTPGQGLQFLFEYFSETQRNKGNFPGRFSGRQFSNSRSEMNVSTLELGDSALYLCASSLWSGAGETQYFGPGTRLLVL.

In DNA, the CDR3 is TGTGCCAGTAGCTCAGTTGCAACTAATGAAAAACTGTTTTTT. Encoded protein: CASSSVATNEKLFF. The chain couples TRBV19 to TRBJ1-4; D uncertain. The V end lost 6 bases, the J end lost 0 bases, and 8 bases lay between the germline ends. CDR3 length equals 14 residues. The germline V gene has CDR1 LNHDA and CDR2 SQIVND (reference sequence).

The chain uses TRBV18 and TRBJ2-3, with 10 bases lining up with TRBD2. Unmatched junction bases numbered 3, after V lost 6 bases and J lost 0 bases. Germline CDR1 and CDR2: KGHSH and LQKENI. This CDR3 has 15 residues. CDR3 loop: CASSRTSGSTDTQYF. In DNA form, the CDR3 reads TGTGCCAGCTCGCGGACTAGCGGTAGCACAGATACGCAGTATTTT.